The T cell receptor (beta chain) under discussion was sequenced for a study of blood T cells in healthy people across ages. A second about 7 to 11 cycle PCR used barcoded and J-beta primers. TCRdb re-called the 5' RACE reads with MiXCR, one entry per CDR3 protein. Counted here are approximately 900,000 distinct CDR3 sequences, 25% to 35% occurring once; the ten biggest clones make up about 10%. The junction had 10 bases not matched to a gene; V was cut back by 9 bases and J by 6 bases. This CDR3 has 15 amino acids. From germline, CDR1 is WSHSY and CDR2 SAAADI. These data also featured in a second study, about T cells of mothers and their children.

This sequence was found in a woman aged 35 to 49 in good health. The sequenced sample was blood. The gene calls are TRBV10-2 and TRBJ1-6, with TRBD1 identical over 8 bases. The CDR3 here is CASRGQGGFNSPLHF. CDR3 in DNA: TGCGCCAGTAGAGGACAGGGTGGGTTTAATTCACCCCTCCACTTT.